A single sample gave rise to the 31 T cell receptor beta chains below, sequenced in a study of T cell responses to AZD1222 COVID-19 vaccine. Data came from immunoSEQ multiplex PCR; TCRdb stores just in-frame clones and leaves some out. The sample contains over 60,000 clones, over 70% of which appear only once. Sequencing used peripheral blood, obtained 28 days after the second AZD1222 dose. The receptors were gathered from an adult who received the AZD1222 COVID-19 vaccine.

The V and J genes are TRBV29-1 and TRBJ1-2; tentative D call: TRBD1 (5 bases). The CDR3 totals 16 residues. The V gene's germline CDR1 is SQVTM and CDR2 ANQGSEA. The V end lost 5 bases, the J end lost 3 bases, and 22 bases lay between the germline ends. The CDR3: CSVNGDLHNRDYGYTF. CDR3 bases: TGCAGCGTTAACGGGGACCTTCACAATCGGGACTATGGCTACACCTTC.

J is TRBJ1-3 and V is TRBV6-5; D ambiguous. Germline V gene data show CDR1 as MNHEY and CDR2 as SVGAGI. The germline V and J ends were trimmed by 8 bases and 4 bases, with 6 bases remaining between them. The CDR3 length is 11 residues. The CDR3 reads CASEQGNTIYF. CDR3 bases: TGTGCCAGCGAGCAGGGAAACACCATATATTTT.

This clone was recorded a few times. V gene TRBV27 combines with J gene TRBJ1-5, with TRBD1 matching 8 bases. This CDR3 contains 13 residues. Germline loops: CDR1 MNHEY, CDR2 SMNVEV (reference sequence). Unmatched junction bases numbered 4, after V lost 6 bases and J lost 6 bases. The CDR3, as DNA: TGTGCCAGCAGCGACAGGGGAGGTCAGCCCCAGCATTTT. Protein product: CASSDRGGQPQHF.

This clone was detected only a few times. V is TRBV23-1 and J is TRBJ1-5; D gene ambiguous. TRBV23-1 is an ORF, with its function uncertain. V gave up 1 base and J gave up 0 bases, with 13 bases separating them. The CDR3 totals 17 residues. CDR3 residues: CASSQWAAVYSNQPQHF. The CDR3 coding sequence is TGCGCCAGCAGTCAATGGGCAGCAGTTTATAGCAATCAGCCCCAGCATTTT.

This clone was picked up one time. The chain carries TRBV2 and TRBJ1-2, with D possibly being TRBD1 (6 bases). The CDR3 loop spans 13 amino acids. Germline V lookup: CDR1 SNHLY, CDR2 FYNNEI. Trimming cost V 3 bases and J 8 bases, with 13 bases left between them. CDR3 DNA: TGTGCCAGCAGTGAGGGACAAATCGAGGGCTACACCTTC. Translated: CASSEGQIEGYTF.

The genes are TRBV28 and TRBJ2-1; 8 bases align to TRBD2. Germline V gives CDR1 MDHEN, CDR2 SYDVKM. The CDR3 consists of 14 residues. The CDR3 loop is CAYGRSGGYNEQFF. The DNA for the CDR3 is TGTGCTTACGGGAGGAGCGGGGGCTACAATGAGCAGTTCTTC.

This chain connects TRBV2 to TRBJ1-1; possibly TRBD1 for D (5 bases). Germline V gene lookup returns CDR1 SNHLY and CDR2 FYNNEI. V was trimmed by 8 bases and J by 5 bases, leaving 24 bases between them. The CDR3 length is 16 residues. CDR3 loop: CASLSPGSYKGTEAFF. CDR3 nucleotide sequence: TGTGCCAGCCTGAGCCCGGGCTCTTACAAGGGGACTGAAGCTTTCTTT.

The chain has TRBV7-2 and TRBJ2-1; 9 bases are shared with TRBD2. The trim removed 5 bases at V and 4 bases at J, leaving 18 bases unmatched. This CDR3 spans 19 amino acids. Per the germline V gene, CDR1 is SGHTA and CDR2 is FQGNSA. The CDR3 bases are TGTGCCAGCAGCCCAACCTGGGCCACTAGCGGGTGGACTTACAATGAGCAGTTCTTC. Translating it yields CASSPTWATSGWTYNEQFF.

The chain links TRBV7-6 to TRBJ2-3; 8 bases map to TRBD2. The CDR3 has 16 residues. Germline lookup yields CDR1 SGHVS and CDR2 FNYEAQ. V lost 4 bases to trimming and J lost 4 bases; unmatched junction nucleotides: 10. DNA for the CDR3: TGTGCCAGCAGCTCCGTCGGGGGGGCCCGCCCAGATACGCAGTATTTT. It encodes CASSSVGGARPDTQYF. Full variable domain (remainder filled in from reference TRBV7-6 and TRBJ2-3): GAGVSQSPRYKVTKRGQDVALRCDPISGHVSLYWYRQALGQGPEFLTYFNYEAQQDKSGLPNDRFSAERPEGSISTLTIQRTEQRDSAMYRCASSSVGGARPDTQYFGPGTRLTVL.

V gene TRBV5-5 combines with J gene TRBJ2-7, with 7 bases that match TRBD2. Germline CDR1 reads SGHKS; CDR2 reads YYEKEE (reference sequence). V was clipped by 7 bases and J by 0 bases; unmatched bases: 16. CDR3 size: 17 residues. CDR3 in amino acids: CASGGATGLTSSYEQYF. For the CDR3, the DNA is TGTGCCAGCGGAGGGGCTACGGGACTAACTTCCTCCTACGAGCAGTACTTC.

This clone was detected a few times. The chain links TRBV18 to TRBJ2-2; 13 bases are a match to TRBD2. The CDR3 totals 19 residues. Germline assignment: CDR1 KGHSH and CDR2 LQKENI. V shed 3 bases and J 3 bases; nucleotides not matched to a gene: 10. This CDR3 is CASSPLGTSGGAYTGELFF. The DNA of the CDR3 is TGTGCCAGCTCACCTTTGGGAACTAGCGGGGGGGCGTACACCGGGGAGCTGTTTTTT.

V is TRBV5-8 and J is TRBJ1-5; 10 positions match TRBD1. Trimming took 4 bases from V and 7 from J; bases not matched to a gene: 11. Per germline, CDR1 SGHTS and CDR2 YDEGEE. The CDR3 consists of 16 residues. CDR3 DNA sequence: TGTGCCAGCAGCCCCCTCCCCGGGACAGGGGAACAGCCCCAGCATTTT. Its protein product is CASSPLPGTGEQPQHF. The entire variable domain, with the rest obtained from reference TRBV5-8 and TRBJ1-5, is as follows: EAGVTQSPTHLIKTRGQQATLRCSPISGHTSVYWYQQALGLGLQFLLWYDEGEERNRGNFPPRFSGRQFPNYSSELNVNALELEDSALYLCASSPLPGTGEQPQHFGDGTRLSIL.

The chain has TRBV7-2 and TRBJ2-3, with TRBD2 matching 10 bases. The J segment lost 14 bases and the V segment lost 4 bases, leaving 15 bases of the junction unmatched. The germline gives CDR1 SGHTA, CDR2 FQGNSA. This CDR3 is built from 15 residues. CDR3 coding DNA: TGTGCCAGCAGCTACCGGACTAGCGGCGCAAACGCGGCGTATTTT. Its protein product is CASSYRTSGANAAYF. Together with reference TRBV7-2 and TRBJ2-3, the CDR3 gives the full variable domain: GAGVSQSPSNKVTEKGKDVELRCDPISGHTALYWYRQSLGQGLEFLIYFQGNSAPDKSGLPSDRFSAERTGGSVSTLTIQRTQQEDSAVYLCASSYRTSGANAAYFGPGTRLTVL.

The chain links TRBV29-1 to TRBJ2-7, with D perhaps matching TRBD1 or TRBD2 (5 bases each). The CDR3 consists of 13 residues. Germline V gene sequence: CDR1 SQVTM, CDR2 ANQGSEA. Trimming removed 6 bases from V and 2 bases from J, with 14 bases in between. DNA of the CDR3: TGCAGCGTCCTCGGGGACGGGACCTACGAGCAGTACTTC. Translated: CSVLGDGTYEQYF.

The chain employs TRBV5-4 and TRBJ2-7; the match to TRBD1 covers 7 bases. CDR3 length: 14 amino acids. The junction had 2 bases not matched to a gene; V was cut back by 0 bases and J by 2 bases. Per the germline V gene, CDR1 is SGHNT and CDR2 is YYREEE (reference sequence). CDR3 loop: CASSLDRGAYEQYF. DNA of the CDR3: TGTGCCAGCAGCTTGGACAGGGGTGCCTACGAGCAGTACTTC.

V gene TRBV7-8 combines with J gene TRBJ2-7; tentatively, D is TRBD1 or TRBD2 (5 bases each). V was pared by 6 bases and J by 3 bases, with 15 bases between. Germline values: CDR1 SGHVS, CDR2 FQNEAQ. This CDR3 is built from 14 residues. The CDR3: CASSSRTGRYEQYF. The CDR3 nucleotides are TGTGCCAGCAGTTCTCGTACGGGACGCTACGAGCAGTACTTC.

This clone has just a few counts. V and J are TRBV19 and TRBJ1-2; TRBD1 aligns across 9 bases. The CDR3 contains 16 residues. Germline-derived CDR1 and CDR2 are LNHDA and SQIVND (reference sequence). J was trimmed by 4 bases and V by 6 bases; bases with no gene match: 12. The CDR3 nucleotides are TGTGCCAGTAGGAGCACCGGGACAGGGTCGTTCTATGGCTACACCTTC. Its translation is CASRSTGTGSFYGYTF.

The genes are TRBV4-1 and TRBJ1-2; no clear D. V was pared by 6 bases and J by 4 bases, with 18 bases between. CDR1 and CDR2 from the germline V gene are MGHRA and YSYEKL. The CDR3 totals 15 residues. The CDR3 DNA sequence: TGCGCCAGCAGTAACCCGCCGGGGTCGATCTATGGCTACACCTTC. Encoded protein: CASSNPPGSIYGYTF.

The rearrangement joins TRBV4-1 to TRBJ2-1; no reliable D call. This CDR3 is 13 amino acids long. V lost 1 base to trimming and J lost 4 bases, with 5 bases between them. Germline V gene lookup returns CDR1 MGHRA and CDR2 YSYEKL. The CDR3 DNA reads TGCGCCAGCAGCCAAGCTTCATACAATGAGCAGTTCTTC. Protein product: CASSQASYNEQFF.

J is TRBJ1-6 and V is TRBV12-3 or TRBV12-4, with 8 bases identical to TRBD1. The CDR3 runs to 12 residues. Trimming removed 8 bases from V and 9 bases from J; junction bases left unmatched: 3. Here the CDR3 DNA reads TGTGCCAGCGGACAGGGTCGTTCACCCCTCCACTTT. It encodes CASGQGRSPLHF.

The gene calls are TRBV21-1 and TRBJ1-5. TRBV21-1 is listed as a pseudogene. The CDR3 is 16 residues long. This CDR3 reads CASSKGPEVDNQPQHF. Written as DNA, the CDR3 is TGTGCCAGCAGCAAAGGACCAGAAGTAGACAATCAGCCCCAGCATTTT.

V is TRBV5-5 and J is TRBJ1-1; D is unresolved. The germline V gene encodes CDR1 SGHKS and CDR2 YYEKEE (reference sequence). This CDR3 contains 15 residues. Trimming took 6 bases from V and 0 from J, leaving 15 bases between them. The CDR3 DNA sequence: TGTGCCAGCATTCGTGAGGGAGGCATGAACACTGAAGCTTTCTTT. Protein: CASIREGGMNTEAFF.

The genes are TRBV5-5 and TRBJ1-1; 8 nucleotides agree with TRBD1. Losses at the gene ends were 4 bases for V and 5 bases for J; bases not matched to a gene: 10. This CDR3 has 15 amino acids. The germline gives CDR1 SGHKS, CDR2 YYEKEE (reference sequence). CDR3 DNA: TGTGCCAGCAGCCCGTCTCCCGGACAGGGAACTGAAGCTTTCTTT. As protein: CASSPSPGQGTEAFF.

The chain carries TRBV18 and TRBJ2-7, with 11 bases lining up with TRBD2. V dropped 0 bases and J dropped 12; count of bases not matched to a gene: 10. Germline CDR1 reads KGHSH; CDR2 reads LQKENI. The CDR3 contains 15 residues. The CDR3 protein is CASSPPVTSGGRRYF. DNA of the CDR3: TGTGCCAGCTCACCACCGGTTACTAGCGGGGGTAGAAGGTACTTC.

The CDR3 DNA reads as TGCGCCAGCTCAAGTATGAGGGGTAACAATGAGCAGTTCTTC. Translating gives CASSSMRGNNEQFF. The chain has TRBV10-1 and TRBJ2-1, with D perhaps matching TRBD1 or TRBD2 (5 bases each). V shed 8 bases and J shed 5 bases, with 16 bases lying between them. Germline V lookup: CDR1 WNHNN, CDR2 SYGVQD (reference sequence). The CDR3 covers 14 residues.

The rearrangement uses TRBV28 and TRBJ1-2; 7 bases line up with TRBD1. V shed 2 bases and J 5 bases; nucleotides not matched to a gene: 5. The CDR3 sequence is 14 residues long. Germline CDR1 MDHEN, CDR2 SYDVKM. CDR3 residues: CASSLPDRVYGYTF. CDR3 sequence (DNA): TGTGCCAGCAGTTTACCCGACAGGGTTTATGGCTACACCTTC.

V and J are TRBV10-1 and TRBJ2-7; TRBD2 is a possible D gene (5 bases). V lost 8 bases and J lost 7, with 9 bases in between. The CDR3 length is 10 residues. The germline V gene has CDR1 WNHNN and CDR2 SYGVQD (reference sequence). The CDR3 bases are TGCGCCAGCCGCTGGGAGGAGCAGTACTTC. Protein sequence: CASRWEEQYF.

This rearrangement joins TRBV30 to TRBJ2-1; D possibly matches TRBD1 or TRBD2 (5 bases each). Germline V gene lookup returns CDR1 GTSNPN and CDR2 SVGIG (reference sequence). V was shortened by 2 bases and J by 12 bases, with 17 bases between the two germline ends. This CDR3 spans 13 amino acids. In nucleotides, the CDR3 is TGTGCCTGGAGTCCCGGGACCACCGAAGGGCAGTTCTTC. Translated: CAWSPGTTEGQFF.

The chain is built from TRBV10-2 and TRBJ1-5, with 11 bases lining up with TRBD1. Germline CDR1 WSHSY, CDR2 SAAADI. The V gene end was trimmed by 7 bases and the J gene end by 6 bases; junction bases not matched to a gene: 5. This CDR3 spans 14 amino acids. CDR3 loop: CASTGTGGIQPQHF. The CDR3 nucleotides read TGCGCCAGCACGGGGACAGGGGGGATTCAGCCCCAGCATTTT.

The rearrangement uses TRBV19 and TRBJ1-1; D is perhaps TRBD1 (5 bases). The ends were cut back, 4 bases at V and 4 bases at J, with 13 bases in the middle. CDR1 and CDR2 from the germline V gene are LNHDA and SQIVND (reference sequence). This CDR3 region has 14 residues. The CDR3 spells CASSRQGWATEAFF. The DNA of the CDR3 is TGTGCCAGTAGTAGGCAGGGATGGGCCACTGAAGCTTTCTTT. The variable domain in full, completed from reference TRBV19 and TRBJ1-1, reads DGGITQSPKYLFRKEGQNVTLSCEQNLNHDAMYWYRQDPGQGLRLIYYSQIVNDFQKGDIAEGYSVSREKKESFPLTVTSAQKNPTAFYLCASSRQGWATEAFFGQGTRLTVV.

The chain has TRBV5-4 and TRBJ2-5; 9 bases are shared with TRBD2. CDR3 length equals 17 residues. Germline-derived CDR1 and CDR2 are SGHNT and YYREEE (reference sequence). V shed 1 base and J 5 bases; nucleotides not matched to a gene: 12. In DNA form, the CDR3 reads TGTGCCAGCAGCTTGAGGGGTAGCGGGGGCGTAGGGGAGACCCAGTACTTC. It codes for CASSLRGSGGVGETQYF. Supplemented by reference TRBV5-4 and TRBJ2-5, the full variable domain reads ETGVTQSPTHLIKTRGQQVTLRCSSQSGHNTVSWYQQALGQGPQFIFQYYREEENGRGNFPPRFSGLQFPNYSSELNVNALELDDSALYLCASSLRGSGGVGETQYFGPGTRLLVL.